This T cell receptor beta chain appears in the sequencing data of a study of CD8+CD57+ T cells in acquired aplastic anemia. Investigators profiled TCR beta VDJ and CDR3 from genomic DNA template. A single record per CDR3 protein comes from TCRdb applying MiXCR to the reads. The sample contains about 180,000 distinct CDR3 sequences, roughly half of which appear only once. Input material: sorted CD4+, CD8+, or CD8+CD57+ T cells (not recorded which) from PBMCs. The source is a human donor in good health.

The CDR3 is CATSDFSDTPDSGANVLTF. DNA of the CDR3: TGTGCCACCAGTGATTTCTCGGACACACCGGACTCTGGGGCCAACGTCCTGACTTTC. The V and J genes are TRBV24-1 and TRBJ2-6; tentative D call: TRBD1 (5 bases). Trimming shortened V by 1 base and J by 0 bases, and 15 bases separated the two germline ends. The CDR3 runs 19 residues. Looked up from germline, CDR1 is KGHDR and CDR2 is SFDVKD.